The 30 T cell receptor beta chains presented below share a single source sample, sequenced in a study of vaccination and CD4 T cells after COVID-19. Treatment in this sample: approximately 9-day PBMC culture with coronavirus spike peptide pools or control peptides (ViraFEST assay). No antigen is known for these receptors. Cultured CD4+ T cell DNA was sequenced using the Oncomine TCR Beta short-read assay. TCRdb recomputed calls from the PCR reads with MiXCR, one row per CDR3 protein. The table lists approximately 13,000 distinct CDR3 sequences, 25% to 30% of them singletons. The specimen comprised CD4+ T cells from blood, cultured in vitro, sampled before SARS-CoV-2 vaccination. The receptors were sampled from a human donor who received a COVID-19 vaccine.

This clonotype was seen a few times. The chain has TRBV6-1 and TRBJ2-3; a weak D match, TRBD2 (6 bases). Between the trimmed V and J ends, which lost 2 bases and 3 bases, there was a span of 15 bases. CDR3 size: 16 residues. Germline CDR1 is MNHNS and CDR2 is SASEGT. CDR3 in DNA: TGTGCCAGCAGTGAATCGTCGGGAGTTGGTACAGATACGCAGTATTTT. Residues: CASSESSGVGTDTQYF.

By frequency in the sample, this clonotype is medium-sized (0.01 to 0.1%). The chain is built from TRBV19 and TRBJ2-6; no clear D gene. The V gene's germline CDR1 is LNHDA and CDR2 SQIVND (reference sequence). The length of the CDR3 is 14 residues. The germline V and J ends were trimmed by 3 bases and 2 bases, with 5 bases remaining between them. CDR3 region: CASSMRTGANVLTF. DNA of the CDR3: TGTGCCAGTAGTATGAGGACTGGGGCCAACGTCCTGACTTTC.

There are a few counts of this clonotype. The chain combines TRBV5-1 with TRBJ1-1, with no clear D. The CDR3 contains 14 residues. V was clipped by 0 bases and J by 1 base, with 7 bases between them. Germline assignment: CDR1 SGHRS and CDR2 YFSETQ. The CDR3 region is CASSLAAGNTEAFF. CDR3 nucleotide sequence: TGCGCCAGCAGCTTGGCCGCGGGGAACACTGAAGCTTTCTTT.

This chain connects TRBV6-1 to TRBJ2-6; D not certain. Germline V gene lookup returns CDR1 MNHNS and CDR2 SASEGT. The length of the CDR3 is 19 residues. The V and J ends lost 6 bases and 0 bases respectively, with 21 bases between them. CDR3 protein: CASSRYLRIQASGANVLTF. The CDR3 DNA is TGTGCCAGCAGCAGATACCTTCGCATACAAGCCTCTGGGGCCAACGTCCTGACTTTC.

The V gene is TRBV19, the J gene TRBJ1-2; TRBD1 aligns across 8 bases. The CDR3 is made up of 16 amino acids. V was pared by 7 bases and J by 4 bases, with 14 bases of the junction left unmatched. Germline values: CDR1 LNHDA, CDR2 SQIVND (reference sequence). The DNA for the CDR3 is TGTGCCAGTACAGTATTTCATGGGACAGGAGGCTATGGCTACACCTTC. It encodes CASTVFHGTGGYGYTF. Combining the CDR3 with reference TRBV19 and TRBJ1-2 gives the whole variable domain DGGITQSPKYLFRKEGQNVTLSCEQNLNHDAMYWYRQDPGQGLRLIYYSQIVNDFQKGDIAEGYSVSREKKESFPLTVTSAQKNPTAFYLCASTVFHGTGGYGYTFGSGTRLTVV.

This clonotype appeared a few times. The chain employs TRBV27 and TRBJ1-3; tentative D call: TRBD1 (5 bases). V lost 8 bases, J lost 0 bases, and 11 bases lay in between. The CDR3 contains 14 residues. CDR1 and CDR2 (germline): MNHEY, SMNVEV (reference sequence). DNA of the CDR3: TGTGCCAGCGGCATGGACAACTCTGGAAACACCATATATTTT. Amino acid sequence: CASGMDNSGNTIYF.

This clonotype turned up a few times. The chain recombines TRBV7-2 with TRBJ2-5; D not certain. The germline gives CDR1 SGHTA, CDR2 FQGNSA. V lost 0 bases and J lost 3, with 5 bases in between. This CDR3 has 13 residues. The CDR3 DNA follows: TGTGCCAGCAGCTTAGCGGCGGAAGAGACCCAGTACTTC. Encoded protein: CASSLAAEETQYF.

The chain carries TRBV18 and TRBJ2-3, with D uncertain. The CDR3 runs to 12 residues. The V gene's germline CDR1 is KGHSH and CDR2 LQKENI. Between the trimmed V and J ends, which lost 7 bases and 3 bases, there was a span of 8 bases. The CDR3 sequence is CASLTTTDTQYF. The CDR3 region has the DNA TGTGCCAGCTTAACCACGACAGATACGCAGTATTTT. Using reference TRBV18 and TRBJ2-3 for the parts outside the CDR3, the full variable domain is NAGVMQNPRHLVRRRGQEARLRCSPMKGHSHVYWYRQLPEEGLKFMVYLQKENIIDESGMPKERFSAEFPKEGPSILRIQQVVRGDSAAYFCASLTTTDTQYFGPGTRLTVL.

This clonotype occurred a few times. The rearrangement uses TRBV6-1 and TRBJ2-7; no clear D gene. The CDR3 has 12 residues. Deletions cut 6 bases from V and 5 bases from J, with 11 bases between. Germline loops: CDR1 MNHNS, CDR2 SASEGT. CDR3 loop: CASRGKLNEQYF. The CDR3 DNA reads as TGTGCCAGCAGGGGGAAGCTGAACGAGCAGTACTTC.

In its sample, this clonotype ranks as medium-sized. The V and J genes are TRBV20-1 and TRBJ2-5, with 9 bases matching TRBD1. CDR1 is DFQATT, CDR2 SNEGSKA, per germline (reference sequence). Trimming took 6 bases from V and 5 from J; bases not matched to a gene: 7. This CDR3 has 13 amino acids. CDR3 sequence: CSAEQGAGETQYF. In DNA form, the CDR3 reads TGCAGTGCGGAACAGGGGGCTGGGGAGACCCAGTACTTC.

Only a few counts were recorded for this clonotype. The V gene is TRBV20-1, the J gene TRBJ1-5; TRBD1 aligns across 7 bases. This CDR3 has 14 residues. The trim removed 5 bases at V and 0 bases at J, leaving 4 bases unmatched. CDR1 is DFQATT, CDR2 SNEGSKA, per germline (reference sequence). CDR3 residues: CSASGQLSNQPQHF. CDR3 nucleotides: TGCAGTGCTTCGGGACAGCTTAGCAATCAGCCCCAGCATTTT.

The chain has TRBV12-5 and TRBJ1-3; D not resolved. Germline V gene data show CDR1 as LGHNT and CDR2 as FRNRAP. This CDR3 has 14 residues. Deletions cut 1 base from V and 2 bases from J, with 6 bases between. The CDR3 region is CASGLEMAGNTIYF. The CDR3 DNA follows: TGTGCTAGTGGTTTGGAGATGGCTGGAAACACCATATATTTT.

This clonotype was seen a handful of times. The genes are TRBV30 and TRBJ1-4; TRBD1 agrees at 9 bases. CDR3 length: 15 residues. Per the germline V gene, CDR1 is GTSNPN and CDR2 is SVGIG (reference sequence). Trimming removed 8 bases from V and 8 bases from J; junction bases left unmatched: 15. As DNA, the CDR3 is TGTGCCGGAAACGGACAGGGGCCGTCGGGGGAAAAACTGTTTTTT. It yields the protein CAGNGQGPSGEKLFF.

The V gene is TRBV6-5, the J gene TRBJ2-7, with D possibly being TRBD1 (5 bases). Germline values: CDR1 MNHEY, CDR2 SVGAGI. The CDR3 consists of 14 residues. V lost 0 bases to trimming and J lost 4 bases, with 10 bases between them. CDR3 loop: CASSYSAGKYEQYF. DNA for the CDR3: TGTGCCAGCAGTTACTCCGCAGGGAAATACGAGCAGTACTTC.

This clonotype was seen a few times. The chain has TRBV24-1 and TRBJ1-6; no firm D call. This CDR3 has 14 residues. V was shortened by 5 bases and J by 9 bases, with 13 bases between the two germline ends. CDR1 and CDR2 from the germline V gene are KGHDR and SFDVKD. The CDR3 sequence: CATSAGGGGSPLHF. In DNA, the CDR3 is TGTGCCACCAGTGCCGGAGGAGGTGGTTCACCCCTCCACTTT.

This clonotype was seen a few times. The CDR3 DNA is TGTGCCAGCAAACCCCGGACAGGGAACACTGAAGCTTTCTTT. This codes for CASKPRTGNTEAFF. This chain uses TRBV2 with TRBJ1-1; TRBD1 matches at 7 bases. CDR3 length equals 14 residues. V trimming: 7 bases; J trimming: 1 base; junction bases outside the gene matches: 6. The germline gives CDR1 SNHLY, CDR2 FYNNEI. Together with reference TRBV2 and TRBJ1-1, the CDR3 gives the full variable domain: EPEVTQTPSHQVTQMGQEVILRCVPISNHLYFYWYRQILGQKVEFLVSFYNNEISEKSEIFDDQFSVERPDGSNFTLKIRSTKLEDSAMYFCASKPRTGNTEAFFGQGTRLTVV.

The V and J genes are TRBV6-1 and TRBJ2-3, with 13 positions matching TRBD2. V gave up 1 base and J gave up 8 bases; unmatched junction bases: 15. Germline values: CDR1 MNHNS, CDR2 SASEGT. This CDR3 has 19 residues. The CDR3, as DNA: TGTGCCAGCAGTGAAGAAGTTTTGGGACTAGCGGGGTATTTAAGTACGCAGTATTTT. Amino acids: CASSEEVLGLAGYLSTQYF.

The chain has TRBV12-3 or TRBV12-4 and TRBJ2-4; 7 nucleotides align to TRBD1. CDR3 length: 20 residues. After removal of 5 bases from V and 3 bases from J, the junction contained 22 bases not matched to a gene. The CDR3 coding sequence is TGTGCCAGCAGTCCACGCCCGCCGGGACAGCTCCTCTTTGGCAAAAACATTCAGTACTTC. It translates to CASSPRPPGQLLFGKNIQYF.

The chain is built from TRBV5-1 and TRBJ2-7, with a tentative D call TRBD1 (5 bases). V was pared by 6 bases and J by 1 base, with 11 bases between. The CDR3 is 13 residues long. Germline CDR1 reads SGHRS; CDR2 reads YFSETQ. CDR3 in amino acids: CASNDAGSYEQYF. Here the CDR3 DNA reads TGCGCCAGCAACGATGCAGGGTCCTACGAGCAGTACTTC.

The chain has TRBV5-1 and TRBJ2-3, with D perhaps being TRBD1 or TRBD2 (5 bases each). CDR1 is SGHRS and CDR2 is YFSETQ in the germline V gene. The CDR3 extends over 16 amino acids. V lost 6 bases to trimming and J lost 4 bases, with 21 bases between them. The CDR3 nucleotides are TGCGCCAGCACCGCGAGCCCAGGGTGGGACGCAGATACGCAGTATTTT. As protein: CASTASPGWDADTQYF.

CDR3 bases: TGTGCCAGCAGCGAGACTAGCGGGGACACCTACGAGCAGTACTTC. This encodes CASSETSGDTYEQYF. This chain joins TRBV7-2 and TRBJ2-7, with 11 bases lining up with TRBD2. V lost 5 bases, J lost 2 bases, and 5 bases stayed unmatched. There are 15 residues in the CDR3. Germline CDR1 and CDR2: SGHTA and FQGNSA.

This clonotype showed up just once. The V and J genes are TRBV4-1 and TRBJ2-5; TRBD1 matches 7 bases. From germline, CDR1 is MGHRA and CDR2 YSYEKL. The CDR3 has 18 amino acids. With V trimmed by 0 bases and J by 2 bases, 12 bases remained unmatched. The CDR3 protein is CASSQDIIDGTAQETQYF. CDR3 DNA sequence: TGCGCCAGCAGCCAAGATATCATAGATGGGACAGCTCAAGAGACCCAGTACTTC.

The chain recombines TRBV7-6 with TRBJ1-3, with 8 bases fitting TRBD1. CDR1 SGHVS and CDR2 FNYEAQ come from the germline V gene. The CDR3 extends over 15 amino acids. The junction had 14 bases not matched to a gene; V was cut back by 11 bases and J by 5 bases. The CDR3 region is CACSPGNRGRNTIYF. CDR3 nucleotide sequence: TGTGCCTGCTCCCCGGGGAACAGGGGGAGAAACACCATATATTTT.

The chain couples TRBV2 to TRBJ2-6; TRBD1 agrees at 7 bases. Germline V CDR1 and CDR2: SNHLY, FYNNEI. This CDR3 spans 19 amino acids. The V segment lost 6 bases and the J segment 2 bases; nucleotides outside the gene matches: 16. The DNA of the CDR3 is TGTGCCAGCAGGGTAAAAAACGGACAGGTATCAACTGGGGCCAACGTCCTGACTTTC. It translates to CASRVKNGQVSTGANVLTF.

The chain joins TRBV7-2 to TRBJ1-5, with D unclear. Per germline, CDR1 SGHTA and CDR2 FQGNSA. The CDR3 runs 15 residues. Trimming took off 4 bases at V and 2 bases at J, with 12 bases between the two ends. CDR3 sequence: CASSSPTDGNQPQHF. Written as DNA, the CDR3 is TGTGCCAGCAGCTCGCCCACGGACGGCAATCAGCCCCAGCATTTT.

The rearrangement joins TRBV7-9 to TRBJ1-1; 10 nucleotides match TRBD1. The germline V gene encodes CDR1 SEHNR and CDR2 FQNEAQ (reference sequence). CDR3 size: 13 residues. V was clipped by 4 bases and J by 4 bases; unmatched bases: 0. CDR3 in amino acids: CASSWTGGTEAFF. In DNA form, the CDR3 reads TGTGCCAGCAGCTGGACAGGGGGCACTGAAGCTTTCTTT. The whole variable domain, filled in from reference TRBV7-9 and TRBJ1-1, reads DTGVSQNPRHKITKRGQNVTFRCDPISEHNRLYWYRQTLGQGPEFLTYFQNEAQLEKSRLLSDRFSAERPKGSFSTLEIQRTEQGDSAMYLCASSWTGGTEAFFGQGTRLTVV.

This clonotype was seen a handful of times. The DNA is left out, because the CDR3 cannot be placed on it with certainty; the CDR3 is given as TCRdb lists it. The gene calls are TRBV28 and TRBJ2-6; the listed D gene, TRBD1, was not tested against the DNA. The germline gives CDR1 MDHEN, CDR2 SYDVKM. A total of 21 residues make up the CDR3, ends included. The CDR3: CASRTGIDGYTFGSGANVLTF.

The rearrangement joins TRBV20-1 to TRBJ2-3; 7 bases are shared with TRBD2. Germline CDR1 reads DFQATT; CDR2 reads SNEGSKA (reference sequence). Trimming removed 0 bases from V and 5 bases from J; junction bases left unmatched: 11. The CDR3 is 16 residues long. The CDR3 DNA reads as TGCAGTGCTAGAGATTTCGAGCGGGGCGCCGGAGATACGCAGTATTTT. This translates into CSARDFERGAGDTQYF.

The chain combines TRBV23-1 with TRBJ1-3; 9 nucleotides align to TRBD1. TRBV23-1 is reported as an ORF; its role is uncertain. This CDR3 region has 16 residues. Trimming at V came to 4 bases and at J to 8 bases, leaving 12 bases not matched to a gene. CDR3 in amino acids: CASSPPVDRGPDTIYF. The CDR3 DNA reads TGCGCCAGCAGTCCACCCGTGGACAGGGGTCCAGACACCATATATTTT.

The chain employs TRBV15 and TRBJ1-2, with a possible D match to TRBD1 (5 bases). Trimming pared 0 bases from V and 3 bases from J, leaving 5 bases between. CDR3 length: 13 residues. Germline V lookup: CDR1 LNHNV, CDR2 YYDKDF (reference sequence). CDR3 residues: CATSREGDYGYTF. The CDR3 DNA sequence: TGTGCCACCAGCAGAGAAGGGGACTATGGCTACACCTTC.